Listed below are T cell receptor beta chains from one sample, sequenced in a study of cytomegalovirus exposure and HLA in healthy donors. The method was immunoSEQ multiplex PCR; TCRdb's version includes in-frame clones alone and lacks a portion of them. The sample yields approximately 150,000 clones, 75% to 80% seen once. The sequenced sample was PBMCs. The receptors come from a man aged 35 to 55 in good health and CMV-seropositive. CDR3s leave out the opening cysteine and the closing phenylalanine or tryptophan.

V	J	CDR3
TRBV7-3	TRBJ2-1	ASSLNSGTAGEQF
TRBV2	TRBJ2-4	ASRDRGDSQY
TRBV5-1	TRBJ2-7	ASSLAASYEQY
TRBV6-4	TRBJ2-3	ASSPRATRGTDTQY
TRBV11-3	TRBJ2-5	ASSLMVAKQETQY
TRBV20-1	TRBJ1-1	SARDRGGAF
TRBV4-2	TRBJ1-1	ASSQEGAGRDTEAF
TRBV2	TRBJ2-5	AISRWETQY
TRBV18	TRBJ2-7	ASSLTDVYEQY
TRBV5-1	TRBJ2-7	ASSLAQGSYEQY
TRBV4-2	TRBJ2-1	ASSLLGTRGNEQF
TRBV7-6	-	ASSPRGGTYEQY
TRBV5-5	TRBJ2-2	ASSSQVSNTGELF
TRBV7-9	TRBJ1-3	ASSFRTGGNTIY
TRBV5-1	TRBJ2-7	ASSYGVGLAGQSSYEQY
TRBV5-1	TRBJ2-7	ASSLSVAGEQY
TRBV16	TRBJ1-2	ASSQSAGALQYGYT
TRBV11-3	TRBJ1-1	ASSSHRGVNTEAF
TRBV6-5	TRBJ2-4	ASSSPPLNSQY
TRBV5-8	TRBJ2-3	ASSLGGVSTDTQY
TRBV5-1	TRBJ2-7	ASSAQGHPGDEQY
TRBV7-2	TRBJ1-5	ASSFQGKQPQH
TRBV5-1	TRBJ2-3	ASSGAGPTDTQY
TRBV30	TRBJ1-4	AWSVWGLDNEKLF
TRBV14	TRBJ1-5	ASSQDRLTELLSNQPQH
TRBV7-6	TRBJ2-1	ASSFPKGINDEQF
TRBV7-2	TRBJ2-5	ASSPRPPTARETQY
TRBV6-1	TRBJ2-2	ASSEGTSLAGELF
TRBV7-2	TRBJ2-1	ASSLTGTGAYNEQF
TRBV19	TRBJ1-2	ASSIDDPGQYGYT
TRBV6-6	TRBJ2-7	ASSYRQATYEQY
TRBV15	TRBJ2-1	ATSSEGASYNEQF
TRBV30	TRBJ2-1	AWSVSLRVYNEQF
TRBV5-4	TRBJ2-3	ASSLNTYMGPDTQY
TRBV19	TRBJ1-2	ASSSPGGFFYGYT
TRBV12-5	TRBJ2-1	ASGLSTVNEQF
TRBV5-1	TRBJ2-3	ASSPGTAPTDTQY
TRBV9	TRBJ2-1	ASSETSGTLNEQF
TRBV14	TRBJ1-3	ASSQLGGDSGNTIY
TRBV27	TRBJ1-4	ASSLTNAQNEKLF
TRBV2	TRBJ2-3	ASSEQGGGTDTQY
TRBV28	TRBJ1-5	ASMSSNQPQH
TRBV7-2	TRBJ2-7	ASSSMGTASYEQY
TRBV6-5	TRBJ1-2	ASSYSRNGYYGYT
TRBV5-1	TRBJ2-7	ASSQGQRYEQY
TRBV7-3	TRBJ2-4	ASSLPGQGGKNIQY
TRBV10-3	TRBJ2-4	AISESTGGNIQY
TRBV6-5	TRBJ1-2	ASSYVAGNGYT
TRBV7-9	TRBJ1-1	ASSLVQGADPEAF
TRBV7-9	TRBJ2-3	SSSLRLTGESSTDTQY
TRBV5-4	TRBJ2-7	ASSFPGGQGIHEQY
TRBV15	TRBJ2-5	ATSSGLSQETQY
TRBV5-1	TRBJ2-5	ASSQTGSGETQY
TRBV11-3	TRBJ2-7	ATASGTGAYEQY
TRBV5-1	TRBJ2-2	ASSRGPGTGELF
TRBV7-9	TRBJ2-7	ASSWTGDPYEQY